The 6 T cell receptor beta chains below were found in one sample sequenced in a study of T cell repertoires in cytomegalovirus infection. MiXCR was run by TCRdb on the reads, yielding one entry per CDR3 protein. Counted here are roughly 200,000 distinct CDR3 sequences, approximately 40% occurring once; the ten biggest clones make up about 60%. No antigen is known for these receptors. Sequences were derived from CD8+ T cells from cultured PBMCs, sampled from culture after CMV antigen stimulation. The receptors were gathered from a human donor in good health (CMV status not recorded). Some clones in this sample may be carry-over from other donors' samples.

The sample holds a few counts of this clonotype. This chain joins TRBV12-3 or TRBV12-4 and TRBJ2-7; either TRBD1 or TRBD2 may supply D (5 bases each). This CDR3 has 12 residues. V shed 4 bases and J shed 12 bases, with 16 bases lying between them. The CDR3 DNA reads TGTGCCAGCAGTTCGGGGACCGCTTATCCGTACTTC. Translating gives CASSSGTAYPYF.

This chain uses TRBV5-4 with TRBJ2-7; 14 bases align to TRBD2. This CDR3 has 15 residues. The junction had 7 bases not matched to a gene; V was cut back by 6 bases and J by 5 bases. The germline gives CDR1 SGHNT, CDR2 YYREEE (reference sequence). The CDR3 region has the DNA TGTGCCAGCACCCTGGGGACTAGCGGGAGAAACGAGCAGTACTTC. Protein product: CASTLGTSGRNEQYF.

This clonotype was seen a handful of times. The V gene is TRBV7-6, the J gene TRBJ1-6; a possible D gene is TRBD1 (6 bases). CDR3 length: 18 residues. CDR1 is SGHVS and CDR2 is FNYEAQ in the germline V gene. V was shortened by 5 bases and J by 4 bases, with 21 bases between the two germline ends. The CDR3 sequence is CASSVEGGGSQYNSPLHF. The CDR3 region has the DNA TGTGCCAGCAGCGTCGAGGGGGGGGGATCCCAATATAATTCACCCCTCCACTTT.

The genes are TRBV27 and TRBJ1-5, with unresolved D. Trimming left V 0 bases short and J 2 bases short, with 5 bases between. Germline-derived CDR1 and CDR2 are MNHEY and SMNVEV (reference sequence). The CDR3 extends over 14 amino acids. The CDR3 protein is CASSLSVGNQPQHF. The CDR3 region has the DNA TGTGCCAGCAGTTTATCGGTGGGCAATCAGCCCCAGCATTTT.

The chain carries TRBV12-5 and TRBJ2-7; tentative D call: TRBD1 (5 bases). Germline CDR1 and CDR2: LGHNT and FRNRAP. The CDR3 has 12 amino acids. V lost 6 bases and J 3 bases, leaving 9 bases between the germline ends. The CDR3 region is CASGYDSYEQYF. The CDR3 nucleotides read TGTGCTAGTGGCTACGACAGCTACGAGCAGTACTTC.

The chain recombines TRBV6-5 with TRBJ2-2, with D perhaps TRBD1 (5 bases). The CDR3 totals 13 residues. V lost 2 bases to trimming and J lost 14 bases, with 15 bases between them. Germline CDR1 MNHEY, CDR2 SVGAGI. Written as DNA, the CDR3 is TGTGCCAGCAGTTACGGGGCTTCGTTAAGTCTGTTTTTT. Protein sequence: CASSYGASLSLFF.